The 9 T cell receptor beta chains presented below share a single source sample, sequenced in a study of vaccination effects on CD4 cells after COVID-19. The repertoire was sequenced with immunoSEQ multiplex PCR; TCRdb's copy has only in-frame clones and lacks some. Among 55,000 to 90,000 clones listed, 60% to 75% were seen once. No cognate antigen is known for these TCRs. Expansion with viral peptide pools was applied to antigen-specific CD4+ T cells by the ViraFEST assay prior to sequencing. Following 10 days of culture, CD4+ T cells were isolated. This person caught SARS-CoV-2 sometime from March to December 2020, and PCR testing confirmed the infection. The sample in question was CD4+ T cells from PBMCs cultured with HIV peptides, obtained before COVID-19 vaccination. Subset here: HIV-1 Nef peptide pool negative control/reference culture. The receptors shown here come from a human donor who had a prior SARS-CoV-2 infection.

The V call is TRBV19, the J call TRBJ2-1; the match to TRBD1 covers 11 bases. J lost 7 bases, V lost 3 bases, and 8 bases had no gene match. Germline lookup yields CDR1 LNHDA and CDR2 SQIVND (reference sequence). There are 16 residues in the CDR3. CDR3 nucleotide sequence: TGTGCCAGTAGTATCCCGGACAGGGGGCGGTTGAATGAGCAGTTCTTC. Its protein is CASSIPDRGRLNEQFF. Together with reference TRBV19 and TRBJ2-1, the CDR3 gives the full variable domain: DGGITQSPKYLFRKEGQNVTLSCEQNLNHDAMYWYRQDPGQGLRLIYYSQIVNDFQKGDIAEGYSVSREKKESFPLTVTSAQKNPTAFYLCASSIPDRGRLNEQFFGPGTRLTVL.

The chain has TRBV5-1 and TRBJ2-5; a possible D gene is TRBD1 (6 bases). The germline V gene encodes CDR1 SGHRS and CDR2 YFSETQ. The CDR3 length is 14 residues. Trimming cost V 1 base and J 3 bases, with 10 bases left between them. Written as DNA, the CDR3 is TGCGCCAGCAGCTTGCTACGGACAGAAGAGACCCAGTACTTC. Amino acid sequence: CASSLLRTEETQYF.

The chain is built from TRBV9 and TRBJ2-2; the match to TRBD2 covers 8 bases. The V and J ends lost 3 bases and 6 bases, in that order; junction bases with no gene match: 7. The germline V gene has CDR1 SGDLS and CDR2 YYNGEE. The CDR3 is 15 residues long. The CDR3 is CASSAGTSPSGELFF. The CDR3 coding sequence is TGTGCCAGCAGCGCCGGGACTAGTCCGTCCGGGGAGCTGTTTTTT.

This chain links TRBV15 with TRBJ1-5; the D gene is possibly TRBD1 (6 bases). Trimming left V 3 bases short and J 0 bases short, with 12 bases between. This CDR3 contains 16 residues. The V gene's germline CDR1 is LNHNV and CDR2 YYDKDF (reference sequence). The CDR3, as DNA: TGTGCCACCAGCAGGTTCAGGGGATCTAGCAATCAGCCCCAGCATTTT. Amino acid sequence: CATSRFRGSSNQPQHF.

The chain couples TRBV4-1 to TRBJ1-2, with 9 nucleotides matching TRBD1. Per germline, CDR1 MGHRA and CDR2 YSYEKL. CDR3 length: 14 residues. V trimming: 4 bases; J trimming: 1 base; junction bases outside the gene matches: 1. The CDR3 protein is CASSRDRDNYGYTF. CDR3 bases: TGCGCCAGCAGCCGGGACAGGGATAACTATGGCTACACCTTC.

The V call is TRBV18, the J call TRBJ1-5; 8 bases map to TRBD1. The V gene's germline CDR1 is KGHSH and CDR2 LQKENI. V dropped 3 bases and J dropped 6; count of bases not matched to a gene: 7. This CDR3 is 15 amino acids long. DNA of the CDR3: TGTGCCAGCTCACCCGGACAGGGCTGGGGTCAGCCCCAGCATTTT. Protein product: CASSPGQGWGQPQHF. The whole variable domain, remainder taken from reference TRBV18 and TRBJ1-5, is NAGVMQNPRHLVRRRGQEARLRCSPMKGHSHVYWYRQLPEEGLKFMVYLQKENIIDESGMPKERFSAEFPKEGPSILRIQQVVRGDSAAYFCASSPGQGWGQPQHFGDGTRLSIL.

J is TRBJ2-1 and V is TRBV20-1; 7 positions match TRBD2. Germline V gives CDR1 DFQATT, CDR2 SNEGSKA (reference sequence). The CDR3 spans 14 residues. V was pared by 3 bases and J by 3 bases, with 5 bases of the junction left unmatched. The CDR3, as DNA: TGCAGTGCTAGTTGGGCGGGGGACTACAATGAGCAGTTCTTC. Translated, it gives CSASWAGDYNEQFF.

The chain carries TRBV7-3 and TRBJ2-3; 9 nucleotides agree with TRBD2. Germline CDR1 and CDR2: SGHTA and FQGTGA. Germline trimming cut 5 bases from V and 2 bases from J; bases unmatched to any gene: 5. The CDR3 contains 15 residues. The CDR3: CASSRTSGYTDTQYF. The CDR3 DNA reads TGTGCCAGCAGCCGTACTAGCGGGTACACAGATACGCAGTATTTT.

The V and J genes are TRBV6-5 and TRBJ2-3; TRBD1 matches at 11 bases. V lost 4 bases to trimming and J lost 3 bases; unmatched junction nucleotides: 6. CDR1 MNHEY and CDR2 SVGAGI come from the germline V gene. The CDR3 spans 16 residues. The CDR3 DNA sequence: TGTGCCAGCAGTTCGGGACAGGGGGTTTCGACAGATACGCAGTATTTT. It codes for CASSSGQGVSTDTQYF.